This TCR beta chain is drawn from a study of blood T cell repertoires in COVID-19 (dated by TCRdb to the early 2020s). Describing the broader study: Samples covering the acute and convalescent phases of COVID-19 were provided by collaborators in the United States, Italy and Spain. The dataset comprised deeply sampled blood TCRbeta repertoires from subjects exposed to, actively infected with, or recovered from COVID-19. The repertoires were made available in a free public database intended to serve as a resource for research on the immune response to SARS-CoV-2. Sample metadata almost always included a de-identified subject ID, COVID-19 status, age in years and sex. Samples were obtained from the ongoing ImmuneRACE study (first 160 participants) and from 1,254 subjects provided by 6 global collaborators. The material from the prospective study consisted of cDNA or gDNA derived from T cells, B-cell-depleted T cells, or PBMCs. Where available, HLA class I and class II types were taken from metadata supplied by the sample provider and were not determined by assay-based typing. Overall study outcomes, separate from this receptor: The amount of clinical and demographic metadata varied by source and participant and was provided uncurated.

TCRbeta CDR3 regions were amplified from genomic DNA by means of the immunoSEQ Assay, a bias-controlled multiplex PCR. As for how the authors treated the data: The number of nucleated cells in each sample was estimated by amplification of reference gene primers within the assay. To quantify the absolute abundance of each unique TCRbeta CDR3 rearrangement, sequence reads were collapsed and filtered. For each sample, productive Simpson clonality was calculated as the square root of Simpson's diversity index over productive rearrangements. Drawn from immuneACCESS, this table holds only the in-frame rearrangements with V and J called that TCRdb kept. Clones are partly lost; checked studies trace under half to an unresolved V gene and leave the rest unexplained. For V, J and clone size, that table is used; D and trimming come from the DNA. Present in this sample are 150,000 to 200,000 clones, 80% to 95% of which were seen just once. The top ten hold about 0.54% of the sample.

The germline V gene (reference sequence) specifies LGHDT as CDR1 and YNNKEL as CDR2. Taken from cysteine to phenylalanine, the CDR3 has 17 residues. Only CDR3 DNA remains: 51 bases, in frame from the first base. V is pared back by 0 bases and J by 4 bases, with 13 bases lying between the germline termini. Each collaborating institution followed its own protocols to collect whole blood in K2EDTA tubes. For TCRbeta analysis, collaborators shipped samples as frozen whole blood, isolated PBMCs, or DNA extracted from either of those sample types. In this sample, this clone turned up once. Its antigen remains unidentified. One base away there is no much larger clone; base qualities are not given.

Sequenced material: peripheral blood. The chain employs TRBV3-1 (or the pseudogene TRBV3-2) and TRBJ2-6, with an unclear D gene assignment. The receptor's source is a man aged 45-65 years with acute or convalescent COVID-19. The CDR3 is CASSQDLAVSGANVLTF. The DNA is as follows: TGTGCCAGCAGCCAAGATCTTGCGGTGTCCGGGGCCAACGTCCTGACTTTC.